A selection of T cell receptor beta chains follows, all from one sample in a study of blood T cell repertoires in COVID-19. The repertoire was sequenced with immunoSEQ multiplex PCR; TCRdb's copy has only in-frame clones and lacks some. In the table there are around 200,000 clones, 85% to 90% of which are singletons. The specimen was peripheral blood. These receptors were taken from a man aged 40-49 years with active or convalescent COVID-19. The CDR3 runs from the conserved cysteine through the conserved F or W. The size field is filled for only some rows; it gives once, few, many or a size class.

abundance,j_gene,v_gene,len,CDR3aa
-,TRBJ2-7,TRBV6-5,12,CASSYQQVEQYF
once,TRBJ2-5,TRBV7-9,14,CASSDWDRKETQYF
-,TRBJ2-3,TRBV3-1/TRBV3-2,12,CASSQDLNTQYF
-,TRBJ2-1,TRBV19,16,CASSILGGAAVNEQFF
-,TRBJ2-2,TRBV5-1,16,CASSPGRLAGSGELFF
few,TRBJ1-2,TRBV30,12,CARPGGDNGYTF
-,TRBJ2-4,TRBV5-4,16,CASSPRTSGGKNIQYF
-,TRBJ2-7,TRBV6-2/TRBV6-3,15,CASSLSAGGPYEQYF
once,TRBJ1-4,TRBV19,17,CASSIGTGLVKGEKLFF
-,TRBJ2-7,TRBV29-1,12,CSVATGSYEQYF
-,TRBJ1-5,TRBV30,13,CAWSSRANGPQHF
-,TRBJ2-3,TRBV10-3,19,CAISEPEQEAGGYTDTQYF
-,TRBJ2-7,TRBV9,15,CASSVDVGVGDEQYF
-,TRBJ2-1,TRBV9,15,CASSETGTPSNEQFF
-,TRBJ1-4,TRBV15,15,CATSRGQTTNEKLFF
-,TRBJ2-2,TRBV6-5,14,CASLQGPNTGELFF
-,TRBJ2-7,TRBV5-1,14,CASSPLQTGYEQYF
-,TRBJ1-1,TRBV4-2,16,CASSQERGGGNTEAFF
-,TRBJ2-1,TRBV9,14,CASSWGQGDNEQFF
-,TRBJ2-7,TRBV7-9,17,CASSLDRTGGYLYEQYF
-,TRBJ2-1,TRBV7-2,16,CASRPTTGGMMNEQFF
-,TRBJ2-7,TRBV7-2,14,CASSSSGTAYEQYF
few,TRBJ2-7,TRBV19,16,CASRNTDRVSSYEQYF
-,TRBJ2-3,TRBV2,13,CASKEGFTDTQYF
-,TRBJ1-2,TRBV5-1,13,CASSLDGRSGYTF
few,TRBJ2-7,TRBV18,13,CASSPGQTYEQYF
-,TRBJ2-2,TRBV5-4,17,CASSLTGGALGTGELFF
-,TRBJ2-1,TRBV7-3,15,CASSLRQEDYNEQFF
-,TRBJ2-7,TRBV24-1,14,CATSESQGAYEQYF
-,TRBJ2-5,TRBV5-6,17,CASSLVFGTSGKETQYF
-,TRBJ1-5,TRBV11-2,16,CASSLAYDRIDQPQHF
-,TRBJ1-1,TRBV7-3,15,CASSSKGQPNTEAFF
-,TRBJ1-2,TRBV12-5,14,CASGILFRDGGYTF
-,TRBJ2-2,TRBV6-4,13,CASRGLNTGELFF
-,TRBJ2-3,TRBV2,15,CASSVASGGTDTQYF
-,TRBJ2-3,TRBV6-2/TRBV6-3,16,CASSRTSGGAADTQYF
-,TRBJ1-2,TRBV5-1,15,CASSLDRIQGNGYTF
-,TRBJ1-5,TRBV19,14,CASNRGGMHQPQHF
-,TRBJ2-2,TRBV6-2/TRBV6-3,16,CASSYSWQGAAGELFF
-,TRBJ2-7,TRBV5-4,15,CASSYDSALSYEQYF
once,TRBJ2-2,TRBV3-1/TRBV3-2,12,CASSQASGELFF
-,TRBJ1-2,TRBV6-5,15,CASSPTLGAAYGYTF
-,TRBJ2-7,TRBV5-6,15,CASSSPFGESYEQYF
-,TRBJ2-3,TRBV14,15,CASSLLAGVADTQYF
-,TRBJ2-3,TRBV5-6,16,CASSLTGQPSTDTQYF
-,TRBJ1-4,TRBV30,14,CAWSRTGQGEKLFF
-,TRBJ1-1,TRBV28,15,CASSLWGRGDTEAFF
-,TRBJ1-4,TRBV7-9,15,CASTRTGATNEKLFF